The clone carrying this TCR beta chain appeared a few times. Its target is not known. Other DNA sequences of this sample code for an identical CDR3. Germline V gene data show CDR1 as SNHLY and CDR2 as FYNNEI. The length of the CDR3 is 12 residues. V shed 6 bases and J shed 4 bases, with 9 bases lying between them. The data stem from a study of beta chain features in type 1 diabetes. Across the whole study: Sorted cell examination encompassed under 130 million cells across all samples.

Study-wide results and limits: When cDNA is sequenced, cells with high TCR expression could be over-represented. Across patients, naive, central memory and Treg TCRB repertoires exhibited apparently greater similarity than was observed across healthy donors.

Expressed TCRB transcripts got sequenced, as all isolated RNA was reverse transcribed. Measured with immunoSEQ multiplex PCR; TCRdb has only the in-frame clones, and not every one. The table includes about 160,000 clones, approximately 9% detected once. Material: central memory CD4+ T cells from blood. The receptor comes from a woman between 18 and 30 years old in good health. This chain connects TRBV2 to TRBJ1-1, with a possible D match to TRBD1 (5 bases). The chain's CDR3 is CASSGDSTEAFF. The DNA of the CDR3 is TGTGCCAGCAGCGGTGACAGCACTGAAGCTTTCTTT. The full variable domain, in which reference TRBV2 and TRBJ1-1 provide the parts outside the CDR3, is EPEVTQTPSHQVTQMGQEVILRCVPISNHLYFYWYRQILGQKVEFLVSFYNNEISEKSEIFDDQFSVERPDGSNFTLKIRSTKLEDSAMYFCASSGDSTEAFFGQGTRLTVV.